This T cell receptor beta chain is from a study of blood T cell repertoires in COVID-19. Study summary: From the United States, Italy and Spain came samples of acute and convalescent COVID-19. PBMCs, B-cell-depleted T cells, or T cells provided the cDNA or gDNA that made up the material.

The length of the CDR3 is 14 residues. Germline V lookup: CDR1 SGHKS, CDR2 YYEKEE (reference sequence). V was pared by 3 bases and J by 3 bases, with 5 bases of the junction left unmatched. Clones were sequenced by immunoSEQ multiplex PCR, and TCRdb holds only the in-frame ones, with some missing. This sample has 430,000 or so clones; 70% to 90% occur once, and the top ten carry 1.4% to 1.5%. Individuals in the exposed group had encountered a COVID-19 case within 2 weeks preceding study entry. Only one count was recorded for this clone. The V call is TRBV5-5, the J call TRBJ2-7; 8 positions match TRBD2. The sequence derives from a woman aged 18-30 years who had been exposed to COVID-19. The sequenced sample was PBMCs or T cells enriched from blood (not recorded which). The CDR3 protein is CASSWGLVGYEQYF. The CDR3 nucleotides are TGTGCCAGCAGCTGGGGACTAGTGGGCTACGAGCAGTACTTC.